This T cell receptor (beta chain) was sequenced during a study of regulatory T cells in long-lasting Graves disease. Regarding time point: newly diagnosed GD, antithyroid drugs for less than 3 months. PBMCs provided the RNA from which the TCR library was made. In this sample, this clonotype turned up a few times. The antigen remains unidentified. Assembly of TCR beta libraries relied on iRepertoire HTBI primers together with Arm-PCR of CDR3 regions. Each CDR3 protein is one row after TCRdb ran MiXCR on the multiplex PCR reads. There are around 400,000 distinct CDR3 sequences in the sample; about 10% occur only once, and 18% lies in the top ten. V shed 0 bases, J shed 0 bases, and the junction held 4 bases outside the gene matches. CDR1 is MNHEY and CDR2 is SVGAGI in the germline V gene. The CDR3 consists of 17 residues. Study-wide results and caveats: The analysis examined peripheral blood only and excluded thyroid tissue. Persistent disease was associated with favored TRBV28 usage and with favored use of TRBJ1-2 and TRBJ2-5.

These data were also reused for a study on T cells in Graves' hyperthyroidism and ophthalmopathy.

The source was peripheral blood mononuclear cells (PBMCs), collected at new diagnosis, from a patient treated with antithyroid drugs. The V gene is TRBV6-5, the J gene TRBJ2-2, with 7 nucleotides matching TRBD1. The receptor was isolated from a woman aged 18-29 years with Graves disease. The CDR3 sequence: CASSYSPGQSNTGELFF. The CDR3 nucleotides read TGTGCCAGCAGTTACTCCCCGGGACAGTCGAACACCGGGGAGCTGTTTTTT.